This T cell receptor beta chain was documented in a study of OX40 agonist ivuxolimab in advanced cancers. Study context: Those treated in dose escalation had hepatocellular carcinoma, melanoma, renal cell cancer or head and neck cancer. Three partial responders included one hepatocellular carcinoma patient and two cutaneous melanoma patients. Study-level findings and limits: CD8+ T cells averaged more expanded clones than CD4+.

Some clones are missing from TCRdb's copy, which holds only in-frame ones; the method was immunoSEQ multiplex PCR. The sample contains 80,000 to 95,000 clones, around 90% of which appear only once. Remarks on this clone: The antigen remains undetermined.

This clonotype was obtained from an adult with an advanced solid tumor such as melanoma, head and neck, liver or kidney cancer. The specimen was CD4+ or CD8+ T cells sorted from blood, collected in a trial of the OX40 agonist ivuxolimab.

The CDR3 DNA reads TGCGCCAGCAGTGAGGTACGGGGGGCGAATGGCTACACCTTC. Its translation: CASSEVRGANGYTF. This chain connects TRBV10-2 to TRBJ1-2; tentatively, D is TRBD1 (6 bases). CDR1 and CDR2 (germline): WSHSY, SAAADI. This CDR3 contains 14 residues. The V gene lost 2 bases and the J gene lost 6 bases, with 13 bases spanning the gap.